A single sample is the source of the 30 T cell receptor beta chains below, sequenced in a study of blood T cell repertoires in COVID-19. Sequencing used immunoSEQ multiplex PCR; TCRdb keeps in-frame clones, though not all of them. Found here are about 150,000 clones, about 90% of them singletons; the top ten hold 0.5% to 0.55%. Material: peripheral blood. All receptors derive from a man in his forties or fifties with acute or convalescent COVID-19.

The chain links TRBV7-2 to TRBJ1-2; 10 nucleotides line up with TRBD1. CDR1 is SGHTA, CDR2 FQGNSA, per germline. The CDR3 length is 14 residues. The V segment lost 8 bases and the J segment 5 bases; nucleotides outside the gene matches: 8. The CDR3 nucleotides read TGTGCCAGCGGAGAGACAGGGGGCTGGTATGGCTACACCTTC. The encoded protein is CASGETGGWYGYTF.

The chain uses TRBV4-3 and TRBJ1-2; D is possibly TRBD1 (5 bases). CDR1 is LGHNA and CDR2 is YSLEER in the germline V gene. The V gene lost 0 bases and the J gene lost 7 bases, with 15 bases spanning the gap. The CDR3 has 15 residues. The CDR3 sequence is CASSQDPGTPGGYTF. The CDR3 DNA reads TGCGCCAGCAGCCAAGATCCCGGGACTCCCGGTGGCTACACCTTC.

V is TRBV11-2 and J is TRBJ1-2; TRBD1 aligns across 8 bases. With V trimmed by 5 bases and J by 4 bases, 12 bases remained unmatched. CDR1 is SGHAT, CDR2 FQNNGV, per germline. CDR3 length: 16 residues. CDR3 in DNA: TGTGCCAGCAGCACCAACGGAAACGGACAGGGCTATGGCTACACCTTC. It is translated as CASSTNGNGQGYGYTF.

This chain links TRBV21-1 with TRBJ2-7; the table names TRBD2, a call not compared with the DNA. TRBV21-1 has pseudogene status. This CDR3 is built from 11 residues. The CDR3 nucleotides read TGTGCCAGCAGTTTCTACCACGAGCAGTACTTC. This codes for CASSFYHEQYF.

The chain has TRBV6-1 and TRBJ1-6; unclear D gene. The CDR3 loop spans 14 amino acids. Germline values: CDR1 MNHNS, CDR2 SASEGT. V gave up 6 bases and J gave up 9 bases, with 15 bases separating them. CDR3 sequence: CASRVGGIGSPLHF. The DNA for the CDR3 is TGTGCCAGCAGAGTGGGAGGAATAGGTTCACCCCTCCACTTT.

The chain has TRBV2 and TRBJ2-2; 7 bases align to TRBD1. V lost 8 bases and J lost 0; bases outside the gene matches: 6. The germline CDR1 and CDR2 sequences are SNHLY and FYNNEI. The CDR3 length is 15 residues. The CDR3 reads CASQQGSANTGELFF. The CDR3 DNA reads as TGTGCCAGCCAACAGGGGTCAGCGAACACCGGGGAGCTGTTTTTT.

The CDR3 region is CASSLEAGVGTEAFF. The CDR3 DNA follows: TGTGCCAGCAGCTTAGAAGCAGGGGTGGGGACTGAAGCTTTCTTT. The chain employs TRBV7-6 and TRBJ1-1, with D possibly matching TRBD1 (6 bases). This CDR3 spans 15 amino acids. V was shortened by 1 base and J by 5 bases, with 14 bases between the two germline ends. The V gene's germline CDR1 is SGHVS and CDR2 FNYEAQ.

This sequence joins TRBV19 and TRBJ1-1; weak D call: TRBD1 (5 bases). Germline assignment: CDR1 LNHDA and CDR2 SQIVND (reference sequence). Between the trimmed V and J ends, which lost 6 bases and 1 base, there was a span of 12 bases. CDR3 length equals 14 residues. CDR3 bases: TGTGCCAGTAGCGATGACAGCGCGAACACTGAAGCTTTCTTT. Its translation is CASSDDSANTEAFF. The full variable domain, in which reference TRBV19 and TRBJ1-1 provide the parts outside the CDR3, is DGGITQSPKYLFRKEGQNVTLSCEQNLNHDAMYWYRQDPGQGLRLIYYSQIVNDFQKGDIAEGYSVSREKKESFPLTVTSAQKNPTAFYLCASSDDSANTEAFFGQGTRLTVV.

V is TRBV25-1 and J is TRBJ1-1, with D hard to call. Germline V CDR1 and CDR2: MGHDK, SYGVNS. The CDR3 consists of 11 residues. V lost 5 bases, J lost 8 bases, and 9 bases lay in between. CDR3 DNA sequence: TGTGCCAGCAGTTCCGGACTCGAAGCTTTCTTT. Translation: CASSSGLEAFF.

CDR3 loop: CASSVASSGGAVETQYF. As DNA, the CDR3 is TGTGCCAGCAGCGTAGCCTCTAGCGGGGGGGCCGTAGAGACCCAGTACTTC. V gene TRBV9 combines with J gene TRBJ2-5, with 12 positions matching TRBD2. The CDR3 runs 17 residues. Germline V CDR1 and CDR2: SGDLS, YYNGEE. V gave up 0 bases and J gave up 4 bases; unmatched junction bases: 7.

The CDR3 DNA reads TGCGCCAGCAGTGAGTCGAGACAGGGGGCAGGCGGAGGCGAGCAGTACGTC. It is translated as CASSESRQGAGGGEQYV. The V and J genes are TRBV10-2 and TRBJ2-7; TRBD1 aligns across 10 bases. This CDR3 spans 17 amino acids. The V gene end was trimmed by 0 bases and the J gene end by 6 bases; junction bases not matched to a gene: 11. Per germline, CDR1 WSHSY and CDR2 SAAADI.

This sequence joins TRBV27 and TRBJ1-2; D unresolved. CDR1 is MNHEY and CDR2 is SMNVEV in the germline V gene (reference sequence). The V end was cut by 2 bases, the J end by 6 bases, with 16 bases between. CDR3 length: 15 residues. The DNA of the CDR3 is TGTGCCAGCAGTTTAGTCCCCAGGTCCTCGCATGGCTACACCTTC. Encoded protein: CASSLVPRSSHGYTF.

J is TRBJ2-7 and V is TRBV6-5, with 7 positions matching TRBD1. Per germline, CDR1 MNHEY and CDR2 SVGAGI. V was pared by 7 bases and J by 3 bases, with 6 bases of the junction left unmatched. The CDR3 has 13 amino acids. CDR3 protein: CASIKGQNYEQYF. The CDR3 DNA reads TGTGCCAGCATTAAGGGACAGAACTACGAGCAGTACTTC.

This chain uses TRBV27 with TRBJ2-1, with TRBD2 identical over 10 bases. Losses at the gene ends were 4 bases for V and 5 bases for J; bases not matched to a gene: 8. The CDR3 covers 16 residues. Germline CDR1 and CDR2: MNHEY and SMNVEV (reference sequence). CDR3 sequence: CASSYISGRINNEQFF. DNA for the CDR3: TGTGCCAGCAGTTATATTAGCGGGAGGATAAACAATGAGCAGTTCTTC.

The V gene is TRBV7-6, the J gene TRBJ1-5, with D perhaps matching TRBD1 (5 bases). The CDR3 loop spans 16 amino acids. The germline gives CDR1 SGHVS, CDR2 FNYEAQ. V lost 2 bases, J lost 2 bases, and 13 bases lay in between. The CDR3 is CASSLQGNHGNQPQHF. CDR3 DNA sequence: TGTGCCAGCAGCTTACAGGGAAATCATGGCAATCAGCCCCAGCATTTT.

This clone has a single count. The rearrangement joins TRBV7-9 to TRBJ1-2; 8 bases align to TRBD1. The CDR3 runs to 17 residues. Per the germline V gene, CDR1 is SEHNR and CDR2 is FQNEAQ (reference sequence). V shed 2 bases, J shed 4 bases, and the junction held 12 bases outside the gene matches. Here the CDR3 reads CASSLPLLAGGSYGYTF. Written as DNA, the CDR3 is TGTGCCAGCAGCTTACCGCTGCTGGCAGGGGGCAGCTATGGCTACACCTTC.

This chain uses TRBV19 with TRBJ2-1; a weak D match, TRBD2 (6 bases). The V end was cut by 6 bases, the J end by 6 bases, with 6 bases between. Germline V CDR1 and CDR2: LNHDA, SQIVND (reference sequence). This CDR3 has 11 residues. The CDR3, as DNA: TGTGCCAGTAGGGGGGGCAATGAGCAGTTCTTC. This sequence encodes CASRGGNEQFF.

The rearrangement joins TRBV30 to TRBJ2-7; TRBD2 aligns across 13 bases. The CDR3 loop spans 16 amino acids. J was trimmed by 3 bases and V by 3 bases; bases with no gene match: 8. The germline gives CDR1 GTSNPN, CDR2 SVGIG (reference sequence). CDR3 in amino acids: CAWRVNRTSGSYEQYF. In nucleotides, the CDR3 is TGTGCCTGGAGAGTAAACAGGACTAGCGGGAGCTACGAGCAGTACTTC.

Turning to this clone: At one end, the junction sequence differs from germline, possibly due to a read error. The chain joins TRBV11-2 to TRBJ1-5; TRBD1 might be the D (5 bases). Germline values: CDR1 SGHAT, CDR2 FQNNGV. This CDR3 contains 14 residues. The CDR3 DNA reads TGTGCCAGCAGCCTAGACAGACTCAATCAGCCCCAGCATTTT. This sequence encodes CASSLDRLNQPQHF.

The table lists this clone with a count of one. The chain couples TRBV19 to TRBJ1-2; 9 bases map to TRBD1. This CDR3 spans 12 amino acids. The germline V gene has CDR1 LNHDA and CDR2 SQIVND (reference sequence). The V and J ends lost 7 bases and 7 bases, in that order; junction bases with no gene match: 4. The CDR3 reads CASKGQGFGYTF. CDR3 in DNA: TGTGCCAGTAAGGGACAGGGCTTTGGCTACACCTTC.

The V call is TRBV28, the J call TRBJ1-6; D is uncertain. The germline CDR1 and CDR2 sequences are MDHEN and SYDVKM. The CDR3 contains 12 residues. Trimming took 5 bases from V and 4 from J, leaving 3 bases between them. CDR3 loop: CASSRYNSPLHF. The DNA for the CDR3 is TGTGCCAGCAGTCGGTATAATTCACCCCTCCACTTT.

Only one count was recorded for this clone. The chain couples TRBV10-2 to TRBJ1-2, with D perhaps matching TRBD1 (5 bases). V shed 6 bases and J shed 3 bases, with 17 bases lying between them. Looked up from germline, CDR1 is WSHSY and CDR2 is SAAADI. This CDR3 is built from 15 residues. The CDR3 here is CASSGWTLSDYGYTF. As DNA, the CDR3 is TGCGCCAGCAGCGGATGGACACTTTCGGACTATGGCTACACCTTC.

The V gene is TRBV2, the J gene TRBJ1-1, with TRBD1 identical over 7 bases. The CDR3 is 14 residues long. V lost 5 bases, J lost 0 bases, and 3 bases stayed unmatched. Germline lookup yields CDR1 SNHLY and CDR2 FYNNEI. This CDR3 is CASSQGEMNTEAFF. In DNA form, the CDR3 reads TGTGCCAGCAGTCAGGGGGAAATGAACACTGAAGCTTTCTTT.

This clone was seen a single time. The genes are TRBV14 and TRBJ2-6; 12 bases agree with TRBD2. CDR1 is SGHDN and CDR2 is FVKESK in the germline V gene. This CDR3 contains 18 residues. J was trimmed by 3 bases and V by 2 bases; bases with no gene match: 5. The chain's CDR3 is CASSQLAGGLGGANVLTF. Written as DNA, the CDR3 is TGTGCCAGCAGCCAACTAGCGGGGGGGCTTGGTGGGGCCAACGTCCTGACTTTC.

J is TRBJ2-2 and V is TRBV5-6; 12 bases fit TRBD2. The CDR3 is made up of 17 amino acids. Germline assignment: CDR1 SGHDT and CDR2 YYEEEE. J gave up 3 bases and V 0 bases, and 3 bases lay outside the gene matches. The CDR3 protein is CASSLGLAGAYTGELFF. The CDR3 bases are TGTGCCAGCAGCTTGGGACTAGCGGGAGCATACACCGGGGAGCTGTTTTTT.

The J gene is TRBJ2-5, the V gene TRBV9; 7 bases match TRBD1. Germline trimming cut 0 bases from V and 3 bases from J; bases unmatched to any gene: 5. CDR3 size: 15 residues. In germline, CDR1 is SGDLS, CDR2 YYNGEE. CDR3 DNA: TGTGCCAGCAGCGTAGCGGGGACAGCTAAAGAGACCCAGTACTTC. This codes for CASSVAGTAKETQYF.

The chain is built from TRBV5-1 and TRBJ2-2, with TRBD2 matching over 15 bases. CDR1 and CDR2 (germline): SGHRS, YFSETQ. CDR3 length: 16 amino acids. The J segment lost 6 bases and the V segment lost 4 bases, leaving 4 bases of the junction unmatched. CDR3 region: CASSGGLAGGSGELFF. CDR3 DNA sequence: TGCGCCAGCAGCGGCGGACTAGCGGGAGGGTCCGGGGAGCTGTTTTTT. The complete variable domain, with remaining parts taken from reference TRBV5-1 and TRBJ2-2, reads KAGVTQTPRYLIKTRGQQVTLSCSPISGHRSVSWYQQTPGQGLQFLFEYFSETQRNKGNFPGRFSGRQFSNSRSEMNVSTLELGDSALYLCASSGGLAGGSGELFFGEGSRLTVL.

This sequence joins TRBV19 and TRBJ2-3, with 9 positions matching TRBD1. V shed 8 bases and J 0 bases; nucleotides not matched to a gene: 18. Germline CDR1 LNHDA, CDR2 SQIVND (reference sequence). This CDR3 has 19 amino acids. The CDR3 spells CASSTVIQGAGTSTDTQYF. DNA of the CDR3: TGTGCCAGTTCCACGGTCATACAGGGGGCAGGAACTAGCACAGATACGCAGTATTTT.

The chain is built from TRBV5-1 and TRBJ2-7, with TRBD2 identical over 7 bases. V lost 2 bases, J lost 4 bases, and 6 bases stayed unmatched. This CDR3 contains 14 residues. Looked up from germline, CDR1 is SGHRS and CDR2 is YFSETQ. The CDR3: CASSFKRESYEQYF. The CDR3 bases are TGCGCCAGCAGCTTCAAGCGGGAAAGTTACGAGCAGTACTTC.

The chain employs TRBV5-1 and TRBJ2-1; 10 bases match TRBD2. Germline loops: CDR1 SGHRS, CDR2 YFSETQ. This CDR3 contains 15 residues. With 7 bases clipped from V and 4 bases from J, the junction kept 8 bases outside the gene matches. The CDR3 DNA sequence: TGCGCCAGCCTCCCCTCTAGCGGGAGTTACAATGAGCAGTTCTTC. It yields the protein CASLPSSGSYNEQFF.